Shown below are 30 T cell receptor beta chains from a single sample sequenced in a study of radiotherapy plus CTLA-4 blockade in lung cancer (dated by TCRdb to the late 2010s). The library came from the immunoSEQ multiplex PCR assay. Not all clones reach the TCRdb copy of this immuneACCESS table, which keeps in-frame sequences only. Checked studies attribute under half of the gap to unresolved V genes and leave the rest unexplained. The table for this sample lists 55,000 or so clones; 70% to 85% of them were counted only once. Together, the top ten hold about 6.1% of the sample. The source was peripheral blood, collected from a patient treated with radiotherapy plus ipilimumab. These receptors originate from a human donor with non-small cell lung cancer whose response to radiotherapy plus ipilimumab could not be evaluated.

The table lists this clone with a count of one. V and J are TRBV10-2 and TRBJ1-5, with unresolved D. Germline V gives CDR1 WSHSY, CDR2 SAAADI. This CDR3 spans 13 amino acids. The V gene lost 7 bases and the J gene lost 6 bases, with 13 bases spanning the gap. This chain's CDR3 is CASTFSNGQPQHF. The CDR3 nucleotides are TGCGCCAGCACGTTTAGTAACGGTCAGCCCCAGCATTTT.

The chain couples TRBV11-3 to TRBJ1-1, with 11 bases identical to TRBD1. Looked up from germline, CDR1 is SGHNT and CDR2 is YENEEA. This CDR3 spans 15 amino acids. Unmatched junction bases numbered 7, after V lost 6 bases and J lost 4 bases. CDR3 DNA sequence: TGTGCCAGCAGTGGACAGGGGGCGCGAGGCACTGAAGCTTTCTTT. It yields the protein CASSGQGARGTEAFF.

The chain has TRBV10-1 and TRBJ2-3; weak D call: TRBD2 (5 bases). Germline V CDR1 and CDR2: WNHNN, SYGVQD (reference sequence). V was pared by 0 bases and J by 2 bases, with 9 bases between. This CDR3 has 15 residues. This CDR3 is CASSESAAATDTQYF. CDR3 sequence (DNA): TGCGCCAGCAGTGAGTCGGCAGCGGCCACAGATACGCAGTATTTT.

The chain uses TRBV7-7 and TRBJ2-5, with TRBD1 matching over 9 bases. Germline CDR1 reads SSHAT; CDR2 reads FNYEAQ (reference sequence). V was pared by 4 bases and J by 5 bases, with 5 bases of the junction left unmatched. The CDR3 is 14 amino acids. The CDR3: CASSSGTGTETQYF. The CDR3 bases are TGTGCCAGCAGCTCCGGGACAGGGACGGAGACCCAGTACTTC.

In this sample, this clone turned up many times. This sequence joins TRBV5-6 and TRBJ1-1, with D tentatively TRBD1 (6 bases). Germline V gives CDR1 SGHDT, CDR2 YYEEEE. The CDR3 loop spans 14 amino acids. Trimming cost V 5 bases and J 0 bases, with 11 bases left between them. The CDR3 region is CASRVTGMNTEAFF. The CDR3 nucleotides are TGTGCCAGCAGAGTAACAGGGATGAACACTGAAGCTTTCTTT. The full variable domain, in which reference TRBV5-6 and TRBJ1-1 provide the parts outside the CDR3, is DAGVTQSPTHLIKTRGQQVTLRCSPKSGHDTVSWYQQALGQGPQFIFQYYEEEERQRGNFPDRFSGHQFPNYSSELNVNALLLGDSALYLCASRVTGMNTEAFFGQGTRLTVV.

The rearrangement joins TRBV27 to TRBJ2-7; TRBD2 matches at 12 bases. The germline CDR1 and CDR2 sequences are MNHEY and SMNVEV (reference sequence). The V gene end was trimmed by 2 bases and the J gene end by 2 bases; junction bases not matched to a gene: 7. The CDR3 length is 17 residues. CDR3 coding DNA: TGTGCCAGCAGTTTAAGGACTAGCGGGACCTACCCCTACGAGCAGTACTTC. It translates to CASSLRTSGTYPYEQYF.

This chain uses TRBV27 with TRBJ2-3; 8 bases agree with TRBD2. The CDR3 spans 17 residues. V trimming: 1 base; J trimming: 2 bases; junction bases outside the gene matches: 8. In germline, CDR1 is MNHEY, CDR2 SMNVEV (reference sequence). The CDR3 DNA reads as TGTGCCAGCAGTTTATTGACTAGCGTTTCTTCCACAGATACGCAGTATTTT. This codes for CASSLLTSVSSTDTQYF.

The V gene is TRBV18, the J gene TRBJ2-5; tentative D call: TRBD1 (6 bases). The V gene's germline CDR1 is KGHSH and CDR2 LQKENI. The CDR3 has 16 residues. V was shortened by 3 bases and J by 2 bases, with 16 bases between the two germline ends. The CDR3 DNA reads as TGTGCCAGCTCACCTACCGGGCAGGGGTGGCAAGAGACCCAGTACTTC. Amino acid sequence: CASSPTGQGWQETQYF.

J is TRBJ2-3 and V is TRBV7-2; D may be TRBD1 (6 bases). In germline, CDR1 is SGHTA, CDR2 FQGNSA. The CDR3 runs 15 residues. Trimming took off 4 bases at V and 5 bases at J, with 16 bases between the two ends. CDR3: CASSSTGNRGDTQYF. CDR3 in DNA: TGTGCCAGCAGCTCCACAGGGAATAGGGGAGATACGCAGTATTTT. Complete variable domain (other parts from reference TRBV7-2 and TRBJ2-3): GAGVSQSPSNKVTEKGKDVELRCDPISGHTALYWYRQSLGQGLEFLIYFQGNSAPDKSGLPSDRFSAERTGGSVSTLTIQRTQQEDSAVYLCASSSTGNRGDTQYFGPGTRLTVL.

The V gene is TRBV19, the J gene TRBJ1-5; the match to TRBD1 covers 7 bases. J was trimmed by 3 bases and V by 8 bases; bases with no gene match: 10. Per the germline V gene, CDR1 is LNHDA and CDR2 is SQIVND (reference sequence). This CDR3 comprises 15 residues. The CDR3 here is CASSSGTANNQPQHF. CDR3 nucleotides: TGTGCCAGTTCGTCCGGGACAGCTAACAATCAGCCCCAGCATTTT. Combining the CDR3 with reference TRBV19 and TRBJ1-5 gives the whole variable domain DGGITQSPKYLFRKEGQNVTLSCEQNLNHDAMYWYRQDPGQGLRLIYYSQIVNDFQKGDIAEGYSVSREKKESFPLTVTSAQKNPTAFYLCASSSGTANNQPQHFGDGTRLSIL.

For this clone: Other DNA sequences from this sample encode an identical CDR3 as well. The chain uses TRBV19 and TRBJ1-1; TRBD1 matches 9 bases. Per germline, CDR1 LNHDA and CDR2 SQIVND (reference sequence). Germline trimming cut 8 bases from V and 1 base from J; bases unmatched to any gene: 5. The CDR3 consists of 14 residues. The CDR3 sequence is CASSKGQGNTEAFF. The CDR3 nucleotides are TGTGCCAGTTCTAAGGGACAGGGGAACACTGAAGCTTTCTTT.

The rearrangement uses TRBV6-6 and TRBJ2-1, with 13 positions matching TRBD2. CDR3 size: 16 residues. Germline CDR1 and CDR2: MNHNY and SVGAGI (reference sequence). The V segment lost 1 base and the J segment 5 bases; nucleotides outside the gene matches: 2. The CDR3 DNA reads TGTGCCAGCAGTTACTGGACTAGCGGGAGACACAATGAGCAGTTCTTC. Its protein product is CASSYWTSGRHNEQFF.

This chain joins TRBV18 and TRBJ2-2; 13 bases match TRBD2. The V gene end was trimmed by 5 bases and the J gene end by 2 bases; junction bases not matched to a gene: 5. The germline V gene encodes CDR1 KGHSH and CDR2 LQKENI. The CDR3 is 17 residues long. The CDR3 nucleotides read TGTGCCAGCTCATCCTGGACTAGCGGGGGAAACACCGGGGAGCTGTTTTTT. This codes for CASSSWTSGGNTGELFF.

V usage is TRBV5-6 and J usage is TRBJ2-6; no definite D call. Germline assignment: CDR1 SGHDT and CDR2 YYEEEE. This CDR3 spans 17 amino acids. V lost 0 bases to trimming and J lost 0 bases, with 10 bases between them. The CDR3 sequence is CASSLAGFFSGANVLTF. CDR3 nucleotides: TGTGCCAGCAGCTTGGCAGGATTCTTCTCTGGGGCCAACGTCCTGACTTTC.

This clone occurred a few times. The V call is TRBV9, the J call TRBJ2-3, with 8 bases aligning to TRBD1. Germline trimming cut 2 bases from V and 7 bases from J; bases unmatched to any gene: 12. The CDR3 spans 16 residues. Germline V CDR1 and CDR2: SGDLS, YYNGEE. For the CDR3, the DNA is TGTGCCAGCAGCGTCGTGGACAGGGTCGAGTCAAATACGCAGTATTTT. This sequence encodes CASSVVDRVESNTQYF.

This clone showed up just once. The chain uses TRBV30 and TRBJ2-3; D unresolved. Germline lookup yields CDR1 GTSNPN and CDR2 SVGIG (reference sequence). With 2 bases removed from V and 5 bases from J, the gap between germline ends came to 17 bases. The CDR3 extends over 15 amino acids. This CDR3 is CAWSPVLTPGDTQYF. The CDR3 nucleotides read TGTGCCTGGAGTCCCGTCTTAACACCGGGAGATACGCAGTATTTT.

This rearrangement joins TRBV28 to TRBJ1-3; TRBD1 aligns across 8 bases. This CDR3 comprises 14 residues. Looked up from germline, CDR1 is MDHEN and CDR2 is SYDVKM. The trim removed 1 base at V and 7 bases at J, leaving 3 bases unmatched. The CDR3 loop reads CASSLSRGQNTIYF. DNA of the CDR3: TGTGCCAGCAGTTTATCCAGGGGGCAGAACACCATATATTTT.

The chain recombines TRBV10-2 with TRBJ2-1; the match to TRBD2 covers 13 bases. V shed 5 bases, J shed 7 bases, and the junction held 5 bases outside the gene matches. This CDR3 has 15 residues. CDR1 and CDR2 from the germline V gene are WSHSY and SAAADI. CDR3 region: CASSRGLAGMNEQFF. The CDR3 DNA reads as TGCGCCAGCAGTAGGGGACTAGCGGGAATGAATGAGCAGTTCTTC.

This clone was found a few times. The genes are TRBV19 and TRBJ1-6, with D maybe TRBD1 (5 bases). V dropped 2 bases and J dropped 10 bases, with 15 bases sitting between them. The CDR3 is 15 residues long. The V gene's germline CDR1 is LNHDA and CDR2 SQIVND (reference sequence). CDR3 nucleotides: TGTGCCAGTAGTATACAGGGTTCAGGTCAATCACCCCTCCACTTT. Its protein is CASSIQGSGQSPLHF.

Regarding this clone: Other nucleotide sequences in the sample specify the same CDR3. The chain links TRBV5-1 to TRBJ2-5; 9 bases map to TRBD2. J lost 4 bases, V lost 3 bases, and 4 bases had no gene match. This CDR3 comprises 14 residues. The V gene's germline CDR1 is SGHRS and CDR2 YFSETQ. In DNA form, the CDR3 reads TGCGCCAGCAGCTCCGGGACTAGCAGAGAGACCCAGTACTTC. It specifies CASSSGTSRETQYF.

This sequence joins TRBV10-2 and TRBJ2-7; 7 bases are shared with TRBD1. The CDR3 runs 13 residues. Losses at the gene ends were 10 bases for V and 5 bases for J; bases not matched to a gene: 11. Looked up from germline, CDR1 is WSHSY and CDR2 is SAAADI. In DNA, the CDR3 is TGCGCCACTCGACGACAGGGAAAAGACGAGCAGTACTTC. Protein product: CATRRQGKDEQYF.

A single count supports this clone. The rearrangement uses TRBV9 and TRBJ2-3; 7 bases agree with TRBD2. This CDR3 has 18 amino acids. The trim removed 3 bases at V and 3 bases at J, leaving 16 bases unmatched. Germline values: CDR1 SGDLS, CDR2 YYNGEE. CDR3 amino acids: CASSASTPGLAETDTQYF. CDR3 coding DNA: TGTGCCAGCAGCGCTTCAACTCCGGGGCTAGCGGAAACAGATACGCAGTATTTT.

This chain connects TRBV5-1 to TRBJ2-3, with D possibly TRBD2 on 6 matching bases. The CDR3 has 16 amino acids. Trimming took 7 bases from V and 5 from J, leaving 23 bases between them. From germline, CDR1 is SGHRS and CDR2 YFSETQ. CDR3 in DNA: TGCGCCAGCCGCACGGGTGCGGGATCGTTGGGAGATACGCAGTATTTT. This gives the protein CASRTGAGSLGDTQYF.

The V and J genes are TRBV27 and TRBJ1-5; no clear D. The CDR3 is made up of 12 amino acids. Germline CDR1 and CDR2: MNHEY and SMNVEV (reference sequence). The V end lost 4 bases, the J end lost 3 bases, and 4 bases lay between the germline ends. The chain's CDR3 is CASSSHNQPQHF. CDR3 DNA sequence: TGTGCCAGCAGTTCCCACAATCAGCCCCAGCATTTT.

The chain links TRBV7-2 to TRBJ2-3; TRBD1 matches at 9 bases. This CDR3 has 16 residues. V shed 5 bases, J shed 4 bases, and the junction held 10 bases outside the gene matches. Germline values: CDR1 SGHTA, CDR2 FQGNSA. CDR3 amino acids: CASSRKQGARSDTQYF. CDR3 sequence (DNA): TGTGCCAGCAGCCGAAAACAGGGGGCAAGGTCAGATACGCAGTATTTT. The complete variable domain, with remaining parts taken from reference TRBV7-2 and TRBJ2-3, reads GAGVSQSPSNKVTEKGKDVELRCDPISGHTALYWYRQSLGQGLEFLIYFQGNSAPDKSGLPSDRFSAERTGGSVSTLTIQRTQQEDSAVYLCASSRKQGARSDTQYFGPGTRLTVL.

This clone was seen a single time. The gene calls are TRBV11-2 and TRBJ2-3; a possible D gene is TRBD2 (6 bases). Germline loops: CDR1 SGHAT, CDR2 FQNNGV. Trimming pared 1 base from V and 0 bases from J, leaving 11 bases between. The CDR3 is 16 residues long. CDR3 loop: CASSLGPGVSTDTQYF. CDR3 DNA sequence: TGTGCCAGCAGCTTAGGCCCGGGGGTCAGCACAGATACGCAGTATTTT.

The chain carries TRBV19 and TRBJ2-1; the D gene is possibly TRBD2 (6 bases). The CDR3 has 12 residues. V was clipped by 1 base and J by 10 bases, with 8 bases between them. Per the germline V gene, CDR1 is LNHDA and CDR2 is SQIVND (reference sequence). The DNA of the CDR3 is TGTGCCAGTAGTATAGCTGGGAGGGAGCAGTTCTTC. This encodes CASSIAGREQFF.

This sequence joins TRBV7-9 and TRBJ2-5; TRBD2 matches 11 bases. The CDR3 has 18 residues. The germline gives CDR1 SEHNR, CDR2 FQNEAQ (reference sequence). Trimming cost V 3 bases and J 7 bases; bases outside gene matches: 16. For the CDR3, the DNA is TGTGCCAGCAGCTTGGCTGGAATAGCGGGGGGGCAATTTGGGACCCAGTACTTC. Translating gives CASSLAGIAGGQFGTQYF.

This clone was seen a handful of times. This chain joins TRBV2 and TRBJ2-7; 9 bases map to TRBD2. This CDR3 contains 16 residues. Per the germline V gene, CDR1 is SNHLY and CDR2 is FYNNEI. The junction had 14 bases not matched to a gene; V was cut back by 6 bases and J by 5 bases. The CDR3 DNA is TGTGCCAGCAGCGCCAGGGAAGCGGGAGGATGGGACGAGCAGTACTTC. This encodes CASSAREAGGWDEQYF.

The chain recombines TRBV28 with TRBJ1-5, with 9 positions matching TRBD1. Germline CDR1 MDHEN, CDR2 SYDVKM. V lost 4 bases to trimming and J lost 0 bases; unmatched junction nucleotides: 13. The CDR3 is 19 amino acids. CDR3 sequence: CASSSMRTGAEYSNQPQHF. CDR3 sequence (DNA): TGTGCCAGCAGTTCGATGAGGACAGGGGCGGAGTATAGCAATCAGCCCCAGCATTTT.